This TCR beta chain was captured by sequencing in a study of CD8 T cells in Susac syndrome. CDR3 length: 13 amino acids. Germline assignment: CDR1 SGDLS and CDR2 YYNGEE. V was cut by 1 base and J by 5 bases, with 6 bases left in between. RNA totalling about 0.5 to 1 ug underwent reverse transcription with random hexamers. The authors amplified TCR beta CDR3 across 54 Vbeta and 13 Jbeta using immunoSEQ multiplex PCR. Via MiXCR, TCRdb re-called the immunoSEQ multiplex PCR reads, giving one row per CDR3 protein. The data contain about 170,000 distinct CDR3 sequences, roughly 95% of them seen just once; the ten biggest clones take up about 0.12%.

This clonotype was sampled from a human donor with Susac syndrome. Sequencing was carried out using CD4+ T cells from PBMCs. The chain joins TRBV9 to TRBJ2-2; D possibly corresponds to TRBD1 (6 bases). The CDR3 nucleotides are TGTGCCAGCAGCGTAACAGGGACCGGGGAGCTGTTTTTT. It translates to CASSVTGTGELFF.